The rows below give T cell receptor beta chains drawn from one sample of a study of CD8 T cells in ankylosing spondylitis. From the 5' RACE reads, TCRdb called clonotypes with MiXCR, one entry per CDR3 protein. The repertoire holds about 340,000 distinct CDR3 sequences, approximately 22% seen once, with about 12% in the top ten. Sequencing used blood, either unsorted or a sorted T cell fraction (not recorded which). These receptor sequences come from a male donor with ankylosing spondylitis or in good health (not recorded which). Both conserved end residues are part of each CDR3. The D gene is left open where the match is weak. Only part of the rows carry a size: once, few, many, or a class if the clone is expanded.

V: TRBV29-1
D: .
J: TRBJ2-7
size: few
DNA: TGCAGCGTTCTTCCCAACTCCTACGAGCAGTACTTC
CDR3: CSVLPNSYEQYF

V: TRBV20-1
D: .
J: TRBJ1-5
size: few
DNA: TGCAGTGCTAGAGACCTCAATCAGCCCCAGCATTTT
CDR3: CSARDLNQPQHF

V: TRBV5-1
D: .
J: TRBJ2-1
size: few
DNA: TGCGCCAGCAGCTTGGGTTTGGGGGTCGAGCAGTTCTTC
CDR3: CASSLGLGVEQFF

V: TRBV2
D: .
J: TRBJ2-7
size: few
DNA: TGTGCCAGCGGGCGGAGGAGCTACGAGCAGTACTTC
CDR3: CASGRRSYEQYF

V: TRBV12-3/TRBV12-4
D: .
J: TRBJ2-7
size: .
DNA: TGTGCCAGCAGCACAGGGGCGGGGAACGAGCAGTACTTC
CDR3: CASSTGAGNEQYF

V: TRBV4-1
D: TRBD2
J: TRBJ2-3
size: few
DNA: TGCGCCAGCAGCCATACAGGACTAGCGGGGGGCACAGATACGCAGTATTTT
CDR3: CASSHTGLAGGTDTQYF

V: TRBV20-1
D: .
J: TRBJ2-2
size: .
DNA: TGCAGTGCTCTCTTAGGGGCAGGGGCTCTGAACACCGGGGAGCTGTTTTTT
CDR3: CSALLGAGALNTGELFF

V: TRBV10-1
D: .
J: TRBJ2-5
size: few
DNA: TGCGCCAGCAGTAACCGCCGGGACCCCGAGAGGGAGACCCAGTACTTC
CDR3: CASSNRRDPERETQYF

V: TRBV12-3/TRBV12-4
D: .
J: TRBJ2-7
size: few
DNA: TGTGCCAGCAGTTTGGGGCCTCCGGGCGAGCAGTACTTC
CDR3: CASSLGPPGEQYF

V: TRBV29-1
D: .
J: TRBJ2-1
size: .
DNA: TGCAGCGTCCAAAAGCCGGTCGTCGCATCCTACAATGAGCAGTTCTTC
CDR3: CSVQKPVVASYNEQFF

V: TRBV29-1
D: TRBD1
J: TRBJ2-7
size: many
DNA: TGCAGCGTTGGAGGGACAGGGGAGCGGACCTACGAGCAGTACTTC
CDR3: CSVGGTGERTYEQYF

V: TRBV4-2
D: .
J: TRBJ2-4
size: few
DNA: TGTGCCAGCAGCCAAGCTGGCGTTCAGTACTTC
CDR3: CASSQAGVQYF

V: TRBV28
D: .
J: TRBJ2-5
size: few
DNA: TGTGCCAGCAGCTTGGGAGAAATTCAAGAGACCCAGTACTTC
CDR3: CASSLGEIQETQYF

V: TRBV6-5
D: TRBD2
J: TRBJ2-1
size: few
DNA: TGTGCCAGCAGTTACCCCCGACTAGCGGGGGATTACAATGAGCAGTTCTTC
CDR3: CASSYPRLAGDYNEQFF

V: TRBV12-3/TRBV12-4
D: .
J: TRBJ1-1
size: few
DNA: TGTGCCAGCAGTTGGGAGAGGACTGAAGCTTTCTTT
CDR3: CASSWERTEAFF

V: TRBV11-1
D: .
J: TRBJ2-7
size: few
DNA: TGTGCCAGCAGCCCCCTCCCGTCGGAGACGGCCTTCCCTGGCGAGCAGTACTTC
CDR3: CASSPLPSETAFPGEQYF

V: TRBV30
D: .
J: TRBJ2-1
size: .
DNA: TGTGCCTGGAGTTTCAGCCCCTATGAGCAGTTCTTC
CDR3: CAWSFSPYEQFF

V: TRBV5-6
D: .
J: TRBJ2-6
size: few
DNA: TGTGCCAGCAGCCAATTTGGGGCCAACGTCCTGACTTTC
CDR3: CASSQFGANVLTF

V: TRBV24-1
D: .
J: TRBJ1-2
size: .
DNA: TGTGCCACCAGTTCAGGGGAAGAGTATGGCTACACCTTC
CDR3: CATSSGEEYGYTF

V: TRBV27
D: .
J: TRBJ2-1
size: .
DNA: TGTGCCAGCAGTTTAACGCTTGCCTCCTACAATGAGCAGTTCTTC
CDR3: CASSLTLASYNEQFF

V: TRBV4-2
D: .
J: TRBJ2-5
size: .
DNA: TGTGCCAGCAGCCAAGATGAAGGGACGGGGTCCGACTTC
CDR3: CASSQDEGTGSDF

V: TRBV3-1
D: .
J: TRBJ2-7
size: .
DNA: TGTGCCAGCAGCCAACACCACCAACAGGGTCCCTACTACGAGCAGTACTTC
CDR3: CASSQHHQQGPYYEQYF

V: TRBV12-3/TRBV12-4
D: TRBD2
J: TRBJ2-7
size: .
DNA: TGTGCCAGCAGCATGAAGCGGGGGACATACGAGCAGTACTTC
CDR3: CASSMKRGTYEQYF

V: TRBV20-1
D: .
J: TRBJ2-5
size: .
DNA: TGCAGTGCTAGAGAGCTGAGAGGTCAAGAGACCCAGTACTTC
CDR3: CSARELRGQETQYF

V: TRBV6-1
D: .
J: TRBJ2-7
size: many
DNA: TGTGCCAGCAGTGAAGCGCTTCACAGGGTTTACTACGAGCAGTACTTC
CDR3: CASSEALHRVYYEQYF

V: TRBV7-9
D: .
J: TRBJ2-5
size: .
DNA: TGTGCCAGCAGCCCGGACAGCGGCGAGACCCAGTACTTC
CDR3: CASSPDSGETQYF

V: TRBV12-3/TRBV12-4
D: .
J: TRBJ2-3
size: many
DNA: TGTGCCAGCAGTTGGAGTAAAACAGATACGCAGTATTTT
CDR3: CASSWSKTDTQYF

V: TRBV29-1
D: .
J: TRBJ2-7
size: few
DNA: TGCAGCGCCCAGCCAGGAGACTCTACAGGGCAGTACTTC
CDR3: CSAQPGDSTGQYF

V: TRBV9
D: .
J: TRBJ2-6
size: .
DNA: TGTGCCAGCAAGGGACTGCACTCTGGGGCCAACGTCCTGACTTTC
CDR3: CASKGLHSGANVLTF

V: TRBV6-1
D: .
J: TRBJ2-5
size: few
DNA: TGTGCCAGCCACCTCAGGGGGGCAGAGACCCAGTACTTC
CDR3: CASHLRGAETQYF

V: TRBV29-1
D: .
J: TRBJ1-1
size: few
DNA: TGCAGCGTTGTCGGGGTTGGCGCTGAAGCTTTCTTT
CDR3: CSVVGVGAEAFF

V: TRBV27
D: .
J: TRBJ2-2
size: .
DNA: .
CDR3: CASNYDHRIPPGSCFF

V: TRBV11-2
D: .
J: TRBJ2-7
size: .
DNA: TGTGCCAGCAGCTGGGGATTTGGGGAAAGATACGAGCAGTACTTC
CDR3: CASSWGFGERYEQYF